This T cell receptor beta chain was captured in a study of blood T cells in healthy people across ages. Study conclusions and caveats: There were more naive CD4+ cells and higher diversity in long-lived donors than in aged donors.

Details on this clonotype: As yet, its antigen is unknown.

Sample-barcoded 5' priming and a J-beta primer mix drove a second PCR of about 6 to 12 cycles. TCRdb analysed the 5' RACE reads with MiXCR anew, one entry per CDR3 protein. The sample holds fewer than 2,000,000 distinct CDR3 sequences, about two fifths seen once. This CDR3 comprises 14 residues. From germline, CDR1 is SNHLY and CDR2 FYNNEI. V was trimmed by 7 bases and J by 1 base, leaving 13 bases between them. The sequence derives from a human donor in good health. The sample was blood. The chain couples TRBV2 to TRBJ1-2; the D gene is possibly TRBD1 (5 bases). The CDR3 DNA sequence: TGTGCCAGCAAAGGACAAGAGATTAACTATGGCTACACCTTC. Protein product: CASKGQEINYGYTF. Complete variable domain (other parts from reference TRBV2 and TRBJ1-2): EPEVTQTPSHQVTQMGQEVILRCVPISNHLYFYWYRQILGQKVEFLVSFYNNEISEKSEIFDDQFSVERPDGSNFTLKIRSTKLEDSAMYFCASKGQEINYGYTFGSGTRLTVV.